The 14 T cell receptor beta chains in this list originate from one sample, sequenced in a study of T cell responses to AZD1222 COVID-19 vaccine. The table came from immunoSEQ multiplex PCR; TCRdb's copy has only in-frame clones and leaves some out. The repertoire holds 60,000 to 90,000 clones, around 87% seen once, with 15% to 20% in the top ten. This specimen consisted of peripheral blood, obtained 28 days after the second AZD1222 dose. The receptors were sampled from an adult who received the AZD1222 COVID-19 vaccine.

This chain connects TRBV7-6 to TRBJ1-1, with TRBD1 as a possible D gene (6 bases). Trimming pared 2 bases from V and 1 base from J, leaving 11 bases between. CDR3 length: 15 amino acids. CDR1 is SGHVS, CDR2 FNYEAQ, per germline. The CDR3 reads CASSLSTGPNTEAFF. The DNA for the CDR3 is TGTGCCAGCAGCTTATCGACAGGCCCGAACACTGAAGCTTTCTTT.

The J gene is TRBJ1-2, the V gene TRBV25-1, with 8 bases fitting TRBD1. V was pared by 4 bases and J by 3 bases, with 1 base of the junction left unmatched. The CDR3 contains 13 residues. CDR1 MGHDK and CDR2 SYGVNS come from the germline V gene. The CDR3 reads CASSAGGDYGYTF. The CDR3 nucleotides read TGTGCCAGCAGTGCAGGGGGCGACTATGGCTACACCTTC.

DNA of the CDR3: TGTGCCAGCAGCTTAGGTTCGAAGTCTGAAGCTTTCTTT. It is translated as CASSLGSKSEAFF. The rearrangement links TRBV11-3 to TRBJ1-1; D not certain. This CDR3 is 13 amino acids long. Germline CDR1 reads SGHNT; CDR2 reads YENEEA. Between the trimmed V and J ends, which lost 1 base and 6 bases, there was a span of 9 bases.

The chain joins TRBV7-9 to TRBJ2-3; the D is unclear. Trimming took off 1 base at V and 4 bases at J, with 12 bases between the two ends. This CDR3 is 15 amino acids long. Per germline, CDR1 SEHNR and CDR2 FQNEAQ (reference sequence). The CDR3 is CASSLGGRSADTQYF. The CDR3 DNA follows: TGTGCCAGCAGCTTAGGTGGCCGATCTGCAGATACGCAGTATTTT.

The chain recombines TRBV6-5 with TRBJ2-7; D is possibly TRBD2 (6 bases). The CDR3 extends over 14 amino acids. V lost 6 bases and J lost 5, with 17 bases in between. Germline CDR1 reads MNHEY; CDR2 reads SVGAGI. The CDR3 loop reads CASRRRDSPHEQYF. Here the CDR3 DNA reads TGTGCCAGCAGGCGGCGGGACTCTCCCCACGAGCAGTACTTC.

The chain carries TRBV18 and TRBJ1-2; D is ambiguous. The CDR3 sequence is 14 residues long. The V gene lost 2 bases and the J gene lost 4 bases, with 11 bases spanning the gap. CDR1 KGHSH and CDR2 LQKENI come from the germline V gene. The CDR3 spells CASSPGAGSYGYTF. In nucleotides, the CDR3 is TGTGCCAGCTCACCAGGTGCGGGTTCCTATGGCTACACCTTC.

The rearrangement links TRBV5-4 to TRBJ2-7; either TRBD1 or TRBD2 may supply D (5 bases each). In germline, CDR1 is SGHNT, CDR2 YYREEE (reference sequence). CDR3 length equals 13 residues. V lost 1 base to trimming and J lost 4 bases, with 9 bases between them. The CDR3 DNA follows: TGTGCCAGCAGCTTGTACGGGGCATACGAGCAGTACTTC. It translates to CASSLYGAYEQYF.

This clone has just one count. This chain connects TRBV3-1 (or the pseudogene TRBV3-2) to TRBJ2-1; TRBD2 is a possible D gene (5 bases). V shed 2 bases and J shed 10 bases, with 9 bases lying between them. The germline V gene has CDR1 LGHDT and CDR2 YNNKEL (reference sequence). The CDR3 loop spans 12 amino acids. The CDR3: CASSQLGREQFF. The CDR3 nucleotides are TGTGCCAGCAGCCAATTAGGGAGAGAGCAGTTCTTC.

The genes are TRBV6-1 and TRBJ1-5; 11 positions match TRBD1. This CDR3 is built from 16 residues. The V gene end was trimmed by 4 bases and the J gene end by 5 bases; junction bases not matched to a gene: 7. Germline V gene data show CDR1 as MNHNS and CDR2 as SASEGT. The CDR3 nucleotides read TGTGCCAGCAGTGCCCGGGGACAGGGGGGGGATCAGCCCCAGCATTTT. It yields the protein CASSARGQGGDQPQHF.

This chain uses TRBV7-2 with TRBJ1-2; tentatively, D is TRBD1 (5 bases). This CDR3 has 14 amino acids. Germline CDR1 is SGHTA and CDR2 is FQGNSA. Trimming left V 5 bases short and J 4 bases short, with 14 bases between. For the CDR3, the DNA is TGTGCCAGCAGCCAGGGACCCTCAGTCTATGGCTACACCTTC. Its protein product is CASSQGPSVYGYTF.

V usage is TRBV18 and J usage is TRBJ1-2; 7 bases fit TRBD1. Trimming at V came to 2 bases and at J to 1 base, leaving 13 bases not matched to a gene. CDR3 length equals 18 residues. Germline CDR1 and CDR2: KGHSH and LQKENI. This CDR3 reads CASSPKGLRTGHNYGYTF. The CDR3 nucleotides read TGTGCCAGCTCACCAAAGGGGCTGCGGACAGGCCATAACTATGGCTACACCTTC.

The chain has TRBV30 and TRBJ1-5; D is uncertain. V was cut by 3 bases and J by 9 bases, with 15 bases left in between. This CDR3 contains 13 residues. CDR1 is GTSNPN and CDR2 is SVGIG in the germline V gene (reference sequence). This CDR3 is CAWRGTSVGPQHF. DNA for the CDR3: TGTGCCTGGAGAGGTACATCAGTGGGGCCCCAGCATTTT.

Only a few counts were recorded for this clone. The V and J genes are TRBV9 and TRBJ1-1, with TRBD1 identical over 8 bases. The CDR3 covers 14 residues. The germline CDR1 and CDR2 sequences are SGDLS and YYNGEE. The J segment lost 6 bases and the V segment lost 2 bases, leaving 6 bases of the junction unmatched. As DNA, the CDR3 is TGTGCCAGCAGCGTTGGACAGGGAAGCCCTGAAGCTTTCTTT. Its protein product is CASSVGQGSPEAFF.

The V and J genes are TRBV5-1 and TRBJ2-5; TRBD2 matches at 11 bases. CDR3 length: 17 amino acids. V was clipped by 0 bases and J by 5 bases; unmatched bases: 9. Per germline, CDR1 SGHRS and CDR2 YFSETQ. DNA of the CDR3: TGCGCCAGCAGCTTGGGGATGACTAGCGGGGCCGGGGAGACCCAGTACTTC. This encodes CASSLGMTSGAGETQYF. Together with reference TRBV5-1 and TRBJ2-5, the CDR3 gives the full variable domain: KAGVTQTPRYLIKTRGQQVTLSCSPISGHRSVSWYQQTPGQGLQFLFEYFSETQRNKGNFPGRFSGRQFSNSRSEMNVSTLELGDSALYLCASSLGMTSGAGETQYFGPGTRLLVL.